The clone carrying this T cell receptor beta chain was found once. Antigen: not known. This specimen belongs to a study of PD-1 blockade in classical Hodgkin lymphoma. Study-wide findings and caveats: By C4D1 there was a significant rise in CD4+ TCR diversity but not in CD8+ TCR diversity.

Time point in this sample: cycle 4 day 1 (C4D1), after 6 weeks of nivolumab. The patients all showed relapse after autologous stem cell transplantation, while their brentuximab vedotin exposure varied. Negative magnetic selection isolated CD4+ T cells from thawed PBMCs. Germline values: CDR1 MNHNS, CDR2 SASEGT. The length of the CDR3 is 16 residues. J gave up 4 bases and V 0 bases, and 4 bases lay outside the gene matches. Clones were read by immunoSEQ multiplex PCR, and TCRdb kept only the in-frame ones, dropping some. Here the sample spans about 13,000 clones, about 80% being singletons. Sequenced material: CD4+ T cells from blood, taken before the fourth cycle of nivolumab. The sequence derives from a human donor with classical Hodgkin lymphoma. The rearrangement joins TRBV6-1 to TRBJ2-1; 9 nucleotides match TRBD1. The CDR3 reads CASSEAETGGYNEQFF. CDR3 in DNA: TGTGCCAGCAGTGAAGCGGAGACAGGGGGTTACAATGAGCAGTTCTTC.